Here is one T cell receptor beta chain with its context. The antigen is unknown. The ends lost 5 bases at V and 11 bases at J; junction bases unmatched: 7. Germline loops: CDR1 SGHVS, CDR2 FQNEAQ. This CDR3 spans 13 amino acids. This sample is part of a study of cytomegalovirus exposure and HLA in healthy donors. Study results and limitations: Later on, a genetic analysis was performed. It linked a missense variant in DCLRE1C with V- and J-gene trimming of TCR beta. TCR beta chains numbering more than 150 were designated cytomegalovirus-associated. In a later analysis, specific HLA alleles were associated with approximately 17,000 TCR beta sequences at a 0.05 false discovery rate. As confirmed in vitro, three CMV-associated chains were specific for CMV antigens.

Amplification used 60 Vbeta primers and 13 Jbeta primers. Libraries were prepared by immunoSEQ multiplex PCR; TCRdb keeps only in-frame clonotypes and omits some of them. Of 150,000 to 200,000 clones listed, 70% to 90% are singletons. This clonotype originated in a woman aged 18-35 years in good health and CMV-seronegative. The rearrangement links TRBV7-8 to TRBJ2-5; 11 positions match TRBD2. Material for sequencing was PBMCs. The CDR3 sequence is CASSRALAGEQYF. The CDR3, as DNA: TGTGCCAGCAGCCGGGCACTAGCGGGGGAGCAGTACTTC.